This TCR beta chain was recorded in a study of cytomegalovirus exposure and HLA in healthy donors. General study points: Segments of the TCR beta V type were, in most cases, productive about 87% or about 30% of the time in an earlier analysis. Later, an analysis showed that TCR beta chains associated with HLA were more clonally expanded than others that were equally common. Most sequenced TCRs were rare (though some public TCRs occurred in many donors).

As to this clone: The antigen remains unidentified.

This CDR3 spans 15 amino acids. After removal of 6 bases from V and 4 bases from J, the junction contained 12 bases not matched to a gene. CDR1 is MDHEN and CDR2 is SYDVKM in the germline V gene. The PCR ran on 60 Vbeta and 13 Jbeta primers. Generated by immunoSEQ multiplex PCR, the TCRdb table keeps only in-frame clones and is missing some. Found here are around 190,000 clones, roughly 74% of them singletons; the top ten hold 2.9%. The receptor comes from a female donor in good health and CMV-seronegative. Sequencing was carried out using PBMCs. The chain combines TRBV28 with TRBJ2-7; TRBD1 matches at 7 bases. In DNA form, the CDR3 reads TGTGCCAGCAGAGGAGACAGGGTCGATTTTTACGAGCAGTACTTC. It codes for CASRGDRVDFYEQYF.